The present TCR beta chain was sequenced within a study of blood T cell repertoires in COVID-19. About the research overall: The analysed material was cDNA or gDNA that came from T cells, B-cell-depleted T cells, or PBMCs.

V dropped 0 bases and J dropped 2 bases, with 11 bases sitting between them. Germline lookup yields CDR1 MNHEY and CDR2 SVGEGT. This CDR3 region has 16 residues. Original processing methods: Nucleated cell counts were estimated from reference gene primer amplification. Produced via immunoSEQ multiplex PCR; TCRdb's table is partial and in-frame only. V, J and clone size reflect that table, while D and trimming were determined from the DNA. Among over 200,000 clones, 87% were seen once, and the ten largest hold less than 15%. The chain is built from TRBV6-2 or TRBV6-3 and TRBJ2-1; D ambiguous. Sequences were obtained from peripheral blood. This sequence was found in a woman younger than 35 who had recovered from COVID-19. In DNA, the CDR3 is TGTGCCAGCAGTTACTCTAAGAGTCGGGCCTACAATGAGCAGTTCTTC. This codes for CASSYSKSRAYNEQFF.